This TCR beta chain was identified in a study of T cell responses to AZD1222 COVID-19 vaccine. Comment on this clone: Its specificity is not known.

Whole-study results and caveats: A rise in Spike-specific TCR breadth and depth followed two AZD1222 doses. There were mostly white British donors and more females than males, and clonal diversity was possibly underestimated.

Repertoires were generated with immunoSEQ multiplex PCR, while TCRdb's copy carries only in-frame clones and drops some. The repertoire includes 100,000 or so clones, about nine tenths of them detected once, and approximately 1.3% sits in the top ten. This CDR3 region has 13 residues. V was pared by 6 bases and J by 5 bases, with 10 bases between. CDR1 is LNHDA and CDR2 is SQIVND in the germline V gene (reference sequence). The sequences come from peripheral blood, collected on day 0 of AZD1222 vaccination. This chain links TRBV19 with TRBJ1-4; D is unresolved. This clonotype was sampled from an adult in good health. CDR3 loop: CASRRQDNEKLFF. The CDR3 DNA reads TGTGCCAGTAGACGGCAGGACAATGAAAAACTGTTTTTT. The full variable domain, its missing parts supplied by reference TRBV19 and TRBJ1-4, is DGGITQSPKYLFRKEGQNVTLSCEQNLNHDAMYWYRQDPGQGLRLIYYSQIVNDFQKGDIAEGYSVSREKKESFPLTVTSAQKNPTAFYLCASRRQDNEKLFFGSGTQLSVL.